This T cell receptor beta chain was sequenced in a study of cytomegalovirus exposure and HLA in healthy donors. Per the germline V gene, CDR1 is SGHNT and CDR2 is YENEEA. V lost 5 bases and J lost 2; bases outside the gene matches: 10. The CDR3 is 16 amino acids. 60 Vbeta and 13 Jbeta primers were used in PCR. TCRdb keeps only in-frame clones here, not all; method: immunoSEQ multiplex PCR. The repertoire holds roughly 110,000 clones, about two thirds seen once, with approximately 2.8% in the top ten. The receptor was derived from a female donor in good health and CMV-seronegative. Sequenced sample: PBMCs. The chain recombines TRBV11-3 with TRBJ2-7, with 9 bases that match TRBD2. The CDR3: CASSRRSSGSPYEQYF. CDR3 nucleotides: TGTGCCAGCAGCCGCCGGAGTAGCGGGAGCCCCTACGAGCAGTACTTC.